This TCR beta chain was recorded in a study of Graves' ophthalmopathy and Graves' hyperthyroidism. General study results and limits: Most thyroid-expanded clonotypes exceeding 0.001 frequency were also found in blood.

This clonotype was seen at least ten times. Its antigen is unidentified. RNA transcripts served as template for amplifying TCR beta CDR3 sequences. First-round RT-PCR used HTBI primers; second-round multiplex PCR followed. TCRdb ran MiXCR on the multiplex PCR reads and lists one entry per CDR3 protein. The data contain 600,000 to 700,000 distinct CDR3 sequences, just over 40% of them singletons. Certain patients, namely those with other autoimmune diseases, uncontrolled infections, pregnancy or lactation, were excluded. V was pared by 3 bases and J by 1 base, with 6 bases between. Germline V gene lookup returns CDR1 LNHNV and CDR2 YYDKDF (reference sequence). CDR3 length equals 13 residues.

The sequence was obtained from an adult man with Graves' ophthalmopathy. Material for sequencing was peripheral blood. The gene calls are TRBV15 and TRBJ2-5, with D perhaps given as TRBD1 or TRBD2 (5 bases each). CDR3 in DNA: TGTGCCACCAGCAGCGGGACCCAAGAGACCCAGTACTTC. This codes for CATSSGTQETQYF.